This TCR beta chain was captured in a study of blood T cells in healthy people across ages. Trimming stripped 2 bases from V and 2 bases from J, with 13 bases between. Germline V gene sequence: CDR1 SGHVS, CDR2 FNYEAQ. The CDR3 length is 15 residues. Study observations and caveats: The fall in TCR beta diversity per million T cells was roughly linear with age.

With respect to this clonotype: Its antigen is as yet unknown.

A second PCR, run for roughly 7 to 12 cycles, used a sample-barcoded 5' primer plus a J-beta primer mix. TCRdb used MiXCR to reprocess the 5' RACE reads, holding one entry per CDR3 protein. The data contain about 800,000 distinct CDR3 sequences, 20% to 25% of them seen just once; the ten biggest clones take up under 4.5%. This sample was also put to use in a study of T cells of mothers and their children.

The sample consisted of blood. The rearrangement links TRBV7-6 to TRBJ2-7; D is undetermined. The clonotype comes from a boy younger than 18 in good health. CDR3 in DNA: TGTGCCAGCAGCTTATTTTCCAAGCCAACCTACGAGCAGTACTTC. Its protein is CASSLFSKPTYEQYF.